These 19 T cell receptor beta chains were all obtained from the same sample, sequenced in a study of blood T cell repertoires in COVID-19. Method: immunoSEQ multiplex PCR; TCRdb's copy keeps in-frame clones and lacks some. The table records about 140,000 clones, around 86% of them present only once. The sample consisted of peripheral blood. The source of these receptors is a human donor in a cohort sampled during active COVID-19.

This clone occurred once. V gene TRBV12-3 or TRBV12-4 combines with J gene TRBJ2-5, with D maybe TRBD1 (5 bases). The V end was cut by 2 bases, the J end by 5 bases, with 9 bases between. The CDR3 runs to 13 residues. The CDR3 protein is CASSLRGRETQYF. DNA for the CDR3: TGTGCCAGCAGTTTAAGGGGCCGGGAGACCCAGTACTTC.

The chain joins TRBV29-1 to TRBJ2-1, with 10 bases fitting TRBD2. CDR1 and CDR2 (germline): SQVTM, ANQGSEA. The CDR3 runs to 17 residues. Trimming at V came to 7 bases and at J to 8 bases, leaving 20 bases not matched to a gene. Written as DNA, the CDR3 is TGCAGCGGGAGTACACACCTAGCGGGGGTCAAACGACATGAGCAGTTCTTC. This sequence encodes CSGSTHLAGVKRHEQFF.

This clone is a singleton in its sample. This chain links TRBV27 with TRBJ2-1; the match to TRBD2 covers 8 bases. This CDR3 has 16 amino acids. CDR1 is MNHEY and CDR2 is SMNVEV in the germline V gene (reference sequence). After removal of 1 base from V and 5 bases from J, the junction contained 7 bases not matched to a gene. Here the CDR3 DNA reads TGTGCCAGCAGTTTATTCCCGGGAGGGAGAAACAATGAGCAGTTCTTC. This encodes CASSLFPGGRNNEQFF.

The gene calls are TRBV3-1 (or the pseudogene TRBV3-2) and TRBJ2-2, with a weak D call TRBD2 (5 bases). CDR3 length equals 16 residues. Germline V gives CDR1 LGHDT, CDR2 YNNKEL (reference sequence). V dropped 0 bases and J dropped 5 bases, with 13 bases sitting between them. CDR3 nucleotides: TGTGCCAGCAGCCAAGATGGATTTAGCGATACCGGGGAGCTGTTTTTT. Its protein is CASSQDGFSDTGELFF.

The rearrangement links TRBV28 to TRBJ2-3, with 9 bases lining up with TRBD2. This CDR3 spans 16 amino acids. The germline V gene has CDR1 MDHEN and CDR2 SYDVKM. J was trimmed by 0 bases and V by 2 bases; bases with no gene match: 3. The DNA for the CDR3 is TGTGCCAGCAGTTTAGCGACTAGCGGAAGCACAGATACGCAGTATTTT. It yields the protein CASSLATSGSTDTQYF.

J is TRBJ1-1 and V is TRBV29-1; 10 bases align to TRBD1. V dropped 7 bases and J dropped 1; count of bases not matched to a gene: 3. Germline CDR1 is SQVTM and CDR2 is ANQGSEA. The CDR3 loop spans 13 amino acids. The CDR3 reads CSGWTGGNTEAFF. Here the CDR3 DNA reads TGCAGCGGCTGGACAGGGGGGAACACTGAAGCTTTCTTT.

This clone turned up a few times. The chain employs TRBV15 and TRBJ1-1; 7 bases line up with TRBD1. V gave up 1 base and J gave up 2 bases; unmatched junction bases: 4. This CDR3 region has 15 residues. Germline values: CDR1 LNHNV, CDR2 YYDKDF (reference sequence). Written as DNA, the CDR3 is TGTGCCACCAGCAGAGCAGGGACAGTTAACACTGAAGCTTTCTTT. Translating gives CATSRAGTVNTEAFF.

V gene TRBV4-1 combines with J gene TRBJ2-5, with TRBD2 identical over 9 bases. This CDR3 comprises 20 residues. V was clipped by 4 bases and J by 1 base; unmatched bases: 19. From germline, CDR1 is MGHRA and CDR2 YSYEKL. CDR3 DNA sequence: TGCGCCAGCAGCCGCAAGATGGGCGGCGGGAGGGACTTGGTCCAAGAGACCCAGTACTTC. As protein: CASSRKMGGGRDLVQETQYF.

J is TRBJ2-1 and V is TRBV5-4; 10 nucleotides align to TRBD2. The junction had 10 bases not matched to a gene; V was cut back by 6 bases and J by 7 bases. In germline, CDR1 is SGHNT, CDR2 YYREEE (reference sequence). The CDR3 is 15 residues long. CDR3 in amino acids: CASNLAGAGNNEQFF. The CDR3 nucleotides are TGTGCCAGCAATCTAGCGGGAGCGGGAAATAATGAGCAGTTCTTC. The full variable domain, in which reference TRBV5-4 and TRBJ2-1 provide the parts outside the CDR3, is ETGVTQSPTHLIKTRGQQVTLRCSSQSGHNTVSWYQQALGQGPQFIFQYYREEENGRGNFPPRFSGLQFPNYSSELNVNALELDDSALYLCASNLAGAGNNEQFFGPGTRLTVL.

This chain's CDR3 is CAWSFPGTRDTQYF. The CDR3 nucleotides are TGTGCCTGGAGTTTCCCCGGCACGAGGGATACGCAGTATTTT. This sequence joins TRBV30 and TRBJ2-3; D remains unclear. Germline V gene data show CDR1 as GTSNPN and CDR2 as SVGIG (reference sequence). With 2 bases removed from V and 6 bases from J, the gap between germline ends came to 15 bases. This CDR3 has 14 residues.

The J gene is TRBJ2-3, the V gene TRBV11-2; possible D gene TRBD2, 7 bases. Germline V gives CDR1 SGHAT, CDR2 FQNNGV. The CDR3 covers 17 residues. V shed 5 bases and J shed 4 bases, with 22 bases lying between them. The CDR3 DNA follows: TGTGCCAGCAGCCGAGATTCTTGGGGGGCGGGGGCAGATACGCAGTATTTT. It encodes CASSRDSWGAGADTQYF.

This rearrangement joins TRBV6-6 to TRBJ2-4; TRBD2 matches 11 bases. V lost 4 bases and J lost 5; bases outside the gene matches: 4. From germline, CDR1 is MNHNY and CDR2 SVGAGI (reference sequence). The CDR3 extends over 15 amino acids. CDR3 protein: CASSSLAGGENIQYF. CDR3 coding DNA: TGTGCCAGCAGTTCGCTAGCGGGGGGCGAAAACATTCAGTACTTC.

The chain employs TRBV10-2 and TRBJ1-6; maybe TRBD1 (5 bases). V lost 6 bases, J lost 5 bases, and 11 bases lay in between. The CDR3 has 14 residues. CDR1 and CDR2 (germline): WSHSY, SAAADI. In nucleotides, the CDR3 is TGCGCCAGCAGCGATCTAGGGGATAATTCACCCCTCCACTTT. Amino acid sequence: CASSDLGDNSPLHF.

V is TRBV5-1 and J is TRBJ2-3, with D maybe TRBD2 (6 bases). Germline CDR1 and CDR2: SGHRS and YFSETQ. Deletions cut 4 bases from V and 3 bases from J, with 15 bases between. This CDR3 has 15 amino acids. DNA of the CDR3: TGCGCCAGCAGCACAGACAGAGGGAGGACAGATACGCAGTATTTT. Protein product: CASSTDRGRTDTQYF.

The chain uses TRBV27 and TRBJ2-7, with 10 bases identical to TRBD2. The germline CDR1 and CDR2 sequences are MNHEY and SMNVEV (reference sequence). After removal of 5 bases from V and 3 bases from J, the junction contained 7 bases not matched to a gene. The CDR3 covers 15 residues. CDR3 in DNA: TGTGCCAGCAGTGCGCTAGCGGGGGCGAACTACGAGCAGTACTTC. Its translation: CASSALAGANYEQYF.

The J gene is TRBJ2-3, the V gene TRBV5-1; TRBD2 matches at 10 bases. The germline CDR1 and CDR2 sequences are SGHRS and YFSETQ. J was trimmed by 0 bases and V by 3 bases; bases with no gene match: 16. This CDR3 is 20 amino acids long. The CDR3 nucleotides read TGCGCCAGCAGCTCTCCTAGCGGGAGCAGCGTGACGTATAGCACAGATACGCAGTATTTT. Its translation is CASSSPSGSSVTYSTDTQYF. The full variable domain, its missing parts supplied by reference TRBV5-1 and TRBJ2-3, is KAGVTQTPRYLIKTRGQQVTLSCSPISGHRSVSWYQQTPGQGLQFLFEYFSETQRNKGNFPGRFSGRQFSNSRSEMNVSTLELGDSALYLCASSSPSGSSVTYSTDTQYFGPGTRLTVL.

This chain joins TRBV24-1 and TRBJ2-2, with 9 bases matching TRBD2. There are 13 residues in the CDR3. Germline V gene data show CDR1 as KGHDR and CDR2 as SFDVKD. Germline trimming cut 10 bases from V and 6 bases from J; bases unmatched to any gene: 5. The CDR3 loop reads CATIAGEAGELFF. In nucleotides, the CDR3 is TGTGCCACTATAGCGGGAGAAGCCGGGGAGCTGTTTTTT.

V usage is TRBV28 and J usage is TRBJ2-2; 9 nucleotides line up with TRBD2. Trimming removed 5 bases from V and 5 bases from J; junction bases left unmatched: 18. The CDR3 is 19 residues long. The germline gives CDR1 MDHEN, CDR2 SYDVKM. CDR3 DNA: TGTGCCAGCAGTGCCCGGAGGGGGGCGGGAGGGCCGGTGACCGGGGAGCTGTTTTTT. Translation: CASSARRGAGGPVTGELFF.

The chain is built from TRBV28 and TRBJ1-1; 10 nucleotides match TRBD1. J gave up 4 bases and V 5 bases, and 16 bases lay outside the gene matches. CDR1 and CDR2 (germline): MDHEN, SYDVKM. This CDR3 region has 18 residues. CDR3 bases: TGTGCCAGCAGTACGCGACAGGGGGCGAAAATGGTGGGCACTGAAGCTTTCTTT. It is translated as CASSTRQGAKMVGTEAFF.